Following are 6 T cell receptor beta chains from one sample sequenced in a study of T cells in tumors after PD-1 blockade. Libraries were prepared by immunoSEQ multiplex PCR; TCRdb keeps only in-frame clonotypes and omits some of them. The sample carries roughly 50,000 clones, around 85% recorded once. The starting material was PBMCs, obtained before anti-PD-1 treatment. These receptors all stem from a human donor with basal cell carcinoma.

The chain joins TRBV19 to TRBJ1-2; the D gene is possibly TRBD1 (6 bases). V lost 4 bases to trimming and J lost 2 bases, with 11 bases between them. The V gene's germline CDR1 is LNHDA and CDR2 SQIVND (reference sequence). The CDR3 has 14 amino acids. The CDR3 here is CASSRTETNYGYTF. The CDR3, as DNA: TGTGCCAGTAGTAGGACAGAAACCAACTATGGCTACACCTTC.

CDR3 in amino acids: CASSQDRTRGETEAFF. CDR3 nucleotide sequence: TGCGCCAGCAGCCAAGATCGAACCCGGGGAGAGACTGAAGCTTTCTTT. The gene calls are TRBV4-1 and TRBJ1-1; D is unclear. With 0 bases removed from V and 5 bases from J, the gap between germline ends came to 16 bases. Germline V gene lookup returns CDR1 MGHRA and CDR2 YSYEKL. The CDR3 loop spans 16 amino acids.

This clone came up a few times. J is TRBJ1-6 and V is TRBV2, with 7 bases matching TRBD1. V lost 6 bases to trimming and J lost 7 bases; unmatched junction nucleotides: 9. Germline values: CDR1 SNHLY, CDR2 FYNNEI. This CDR3 contains 15 residues. CDR3 bases: TGTGCCAGCAGACAAGACAGGGTGGACAATTCACCCCTCCACTTT. Its translation: CASRQDRVDNSPLHF.

This clone occurred a few times. The chain employs TRBV4-2 and TRBJ1-5, with 7 bases lining up with TRBD1. J gave up 0 bases and V 0 bases, and 8 bases lay outside the gene matches. The germline gives CDR1 LGHNA, CDR2 YNFKEQ. CDR3 length: 18 amino acids. CDR3 residues: CASSQELQGKYSNQPQHF. The CDR3, as DNA: TGTGCCAGCAGCCAAGAATTACAGGGGAAATATAGCAATCAGCCCCAGCATTTT.

This clone was counted only a few times. The chain carries TRBV28 and TRBJ1-6; 9 bases are a match to TRBD1. The V and J ends lost 6 bases and 10 bases, in that order; junction bases with no gene match: 7. The CDR3 sequence is 14 residues long. Germline V lookup: CDR1 MDHEN, CDR2 SYDVKM. The CDR3 bases are TGTGCCAGCAGCAGGGACAGGGAATACTCACCCCTCCACTTT. Translated, it gives CASSRDREYSPLHF.

The chain uses TRBV5-1 and TRBJ1-3, with TRBD1 matching over 7 bases. V dropped 3 bases and J dropped 4; count of bases not matched to a gene: 10. This CDR3 contains 16 residues. The germline CDR1 and CDR2 sequences are SGHRS and YFSETQ. The CDR3 region has the DNA TGCGCCAGCAGCTATGAACAGGGGTCACGAGGAAACACCATATATTTT. It translates to CASSYEQGSRGNTIYF.